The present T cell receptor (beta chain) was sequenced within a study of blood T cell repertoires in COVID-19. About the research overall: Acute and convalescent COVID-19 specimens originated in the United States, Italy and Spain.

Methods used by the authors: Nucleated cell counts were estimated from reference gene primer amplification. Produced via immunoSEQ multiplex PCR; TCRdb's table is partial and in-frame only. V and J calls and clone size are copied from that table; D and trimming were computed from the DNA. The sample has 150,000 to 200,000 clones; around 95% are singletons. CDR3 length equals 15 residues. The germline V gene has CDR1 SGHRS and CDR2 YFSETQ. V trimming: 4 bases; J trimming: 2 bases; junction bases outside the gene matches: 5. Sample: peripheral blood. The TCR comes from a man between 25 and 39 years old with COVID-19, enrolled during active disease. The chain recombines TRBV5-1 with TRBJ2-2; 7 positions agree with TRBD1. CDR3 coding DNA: TGCGCCAGCAGCAAGAGACAGGGAAACACCGGGGAGCTGTTTTTT. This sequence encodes CASSKRQGNTGELFF.